Detailed here is one TCR beta chain. V shed 6 bases and J shed 0 bases, with 12 bases lying between them. Germline values: CDR1 SNHLY, CDR2 FYNNEI. The CDR3 covers 15 residues. As handled by the study authors: Nucleated cell number was recorded as an estimate derived from reference gene primer amplification. Generated by immunoSEQ multiplex PCR, the TCRdb table keeps only in-frame clones and is missing some. V, J and clone size are those of that table, while D and trimming were read from the DNA. The repertoire includes roughly 300,000 clones, about 86% of them detected once, and roughly 1.2% sits in the top ten. These data originate in a study of blood T cell repertoires in COVID-19. About the study: The samples span acute and convalescent COVID-19 from the United States, Italy and Spain. Sample material is recorded as cDNA or gDNA derived from T cells, B-cell-depleted T cells, or PBMCs.

The rearrangement links TRBV2 to TRBJ1-5, with no clear D. Sequencing was done on a sample of peripheral blood. The receptor comes from a woman in her forties or fifties with acute or convalescent COVID-19. The CDR3 nucleotides read TGTGCCAGCAGGGAGGACGGATTTAGCAATCAGCCCCAGCATTTT. Its translation is CASREDGFSNQPQHF. Filled out from reference TRBV2 and TRBJ1-5, the complete variable domain reads EPEVTQTPSHQVTQMGQEVILRCVPISNHLYFYWYRQILGQKVEFLVSFYNNEISEKSEIFDDQFSVERPDGSNFTLKIRSTKLEDSAMYFCASREDGFSNQPQHFGDGTRLSIL.